The next 15 T cell receptor beta chains were all read from a single sample in a study of T cell responses to AZD1222 COVID-19 vaccine. Using immunoSEQ multiplex PCR, the repertoire was profiled, and TCRdb retains in-frame clones only, with some absent. The sample lists about 120,000 clones; 92% were seen once. The sample consisted of peripheral blood, taken 28 days after the second AZD1222 dose. All receptors derive from an adult who received the AZD1222 COVID-19 vaccine.

This clone was observed once. V gene TRBV19 combines with J gene TRBJ1-5; possibly TRBD1 for D (5 bases). This CDR3 is built from 17 residues. V lost 1 base to trimming and J lost 2 bases, with 15 bases between them. Germline lookup yields CDR1 LNHDA and CDR2 SQIVND (reference sequence). The CDR3 DNA is TGTGCCAGTAGTATAGGAACAGGCCGAAGCGGCAATCAGCCCCAGCATTTT. Protein: CASSIGTGRSGNQPQHF.

The chain uses TRBV7-9 and TRBJ2-3, with TRBD1 as a possible D gene (6 bases). V was pared by 2 bases and J by 2 bases, with 8 bases between. The CDR3 spans 14 residues. Looked up from germline, CDR1 is SEHNR and CDR2 is FQNEAQ (reference sequence). The CDR3, as DNA: TGTGCCAGCAGCTTAAGGGACAACACAGATACGCAGTATTTT. Protein sequence: CASSLRDNTDTQYF.

The rearrangement links TRBV20-1 to TRBJ2-1, with TRBD2 identical over 9 bases. Trimming at V came to 3 bases and at J to 5 bases, leaving 5 bases not matched to a gene. This CDR3 spans 14 amino acids. CDR1 and CDR2 (germline): DFQATT, SNEGSKA (reference sequence). CDR3 sequence: CSASQPSGNNEQFF. CDR3 DNA sequence: TGCAGTGCTAGTCAACCTAGCGGGAACAATGAGCAGTTCTTC.

This chain links TRBV18 with TRBJ2-5; D is unresolved. CDR3 length: 12 amino acids. Trimming took off 2 bases at V and 0 bases at J, with 1 base between the two ends. Germline CDR1 is KGHSH and CDR2 is LQKENI. The DNA for the CDR3 is TGTGCCAGCTCACCAAACCAAGAGACCCAGTACTTC. Residues: CASSPNQETQYF.

The rearrangement joins TRBV4-1 to TRBJ2-3; D uncertain. CDR1 and CDR2 (germline): MGHRA, YSYEKL. The CDR3 consists of 16 residues. Trimming took off 1 base at V and 4 bases at J, with 15 bases between the two ends. The CDR3 sequence is CASSQGIGAGADTQYF. CDR3 nucleotides: TGCGCCAGCAGCCAAGGAATTGGCGCTGGCGCAGATACGCAGTATTTT.

In DNA, the CDR3 is TGTGCCAGCAGCTTTAGCGGGAGTAGTGACAATGAGCAGTTCTTC. This codes for CASSFSGSSDNEQFF. The gene calls are TRBV11-2 and TRBJ2-1, with TRBD2 matching over 9 bases. The CDR3 consists of 15 residues. V dropped 3 bases and J dropped 5; count of bases not matched to a gene: 5. The germline CDR1 and CDR2 sequences are SGHAT and FQNNGV.

The V call is TRBV2, the J call TRBJ1-5, with no clear D. CDR1 is SNHLY, CDR2 FYNNEI, per germline. The CDR3 length is 15 residues. Trimming left V 6 bases short and J 4 bases short, with 16 bases between. CDR3 nucleotide sequence: TGTGCCAGCAGGGAAACGGACTCAAGAAATCAGCCCCAGCATTTT. The encoded protein is CASRETDSRNQPQHF.

The genes are TRBV9 and TRBJ1-4, with a tentative D call TRBD1 (5 bases). Trimming removed 10 bases from V and 6 bases from J, with 19 bases in between. CDR1 is SGDLS, CDR2 YYNGEE, per germline. The CDR3 sequence is 14 residues long. The CDR3 DNA sequence: TGTGCCTCCCGATTAAGGGACGGGGATGAAAAACTGTTTTTT. Encoded protein: CASRLRDGDEKLFF. Supplemented by reference TRBV9 and TRBJ1-4, the full variable domain reads DSGVTQTPKHLITATGQRVTLRCSPRSGDLSVYWYQQSLDQGLQFLIQYYNGEERAKGNILERFSAQQFPDLHSELNLSSLELGDSALYFCASRLRDGDEKLFFGSGTQLSVL.

The chain carries TRBV6-4 and TRBJ2-3; 8 positions match TRBD1. Losses at the gene ends were 3 bases for V and 6 bases for J; bases not matched to a gene: 2. The CDR3 has 13 residues. The germline CDR1 and CDR2 sequences are MRHNA and SNTAGT. The CDR3 DNA sequence: TGTGCCAGCAGTGATCAGGGGGCGGATACGCAGTATTTT. Protein product: CASSDQGADTQYF.

The chain links TRBV4-1 to TRBJ2-1, with 10 nucleotides matching TRBD1. The CDR3 length is 16 residues. Germline CDR1 reads MGHRA; CDR2 reads YSYEKL. The J segment lost 9 bases and the V segment lost 0 bases, leaving 8 bases of the junction unmatched. CDR3 bases: TGCGCCAGCAGCCAAGAGGGGACAGGGGAATTAGGTGAGCAGTTCTTC. The encoded protein is CASSQEGTGELGEQFF.

This chain connects TRBV6-4 to TRBJ1-2; TRBD1 agrees at 9 bases. Germline V gene data show CDR1 as MRHNA and CDR2 as SNTAGT. The V gene end was trimmed by 5 bases and the J gene end by 7 bases; junction bases not matched to a gene: 5. The CDR3 contains 13 residues. In DNA form, the CDR3 reads TGTGCCAGCAGTCCGGGACAGGGAAGTGGCTACACCTTC. It codes for CASSPGQGSGYTF.

This chain links TRBV3-1 (or the pseudogene TRBV3-2) with TRBJ1-3; TRBD1 is a possible D gene (6 bases). This CDR3 region has 14 residues. Per germline, CDR1 LGHDT and CDR2 YNNKEL (reference sequence). V was cut by 4 bases and J by 0 bases, with 7 bases left in between. The DNA of the CDR3 is TGTGCCAGCAGCCGAGGGGGCTCTGGAAACACCATATATTTT. This gives the protein CASSRGGSGNTIYF.

V gene TRBV7-2 combines with J gene TRBJ1-1, with D possibly being TRBD1 (5 bases). V dropped 1 base and J dropped 6 bases, with 18 bases sitting between them. CDR3 length equals 16 residues. Germline V gene lookup returns CDR1 SGHTA and CDR2 FQGNSA. CDR3 sequence: CASSLGYGQGVPEAFF. CDR3 in DNA: TGTGCCAGCAGCTTAGGGTACGGCCAGGGCGTGCCTGAAGCTTTCTTT.

The table lists this clone with a count of one. The genes are TRBV21-1 and TRBJ2-7; the table's D call, TRBD1, has no DNA check behind it. TRBV21-1 is designated a pseudogene. The CDR3 length is 15 residues. This CDR3 is CASSNPRDRGCEQYF. Here the CDR3 DNA reads TGTGCCAGCAGCAACCCCCGGGACAGGGGCTGCGAGCAGTACTTC.

On this clone: Other nucleotide sequences in the sample specify the same CDR3. The chain couples TRBV3-1 (or the pseudogene TRBV3-2) to TRBJ2-3; TRBD2 is a possible D gene (6 bases). CDR1 is LGHDT and CDR2 is YNNKEL in the germline V gene (reference sequence). V was clipped by 1 base and J by 4 bases, with 9 bases between them. The CDR3 loop spans 14 amino acids. CDR3 sequence (DNA): TGTGCCAGCAGCCAAGGGTCGGGAGCAGATACGCAGTATTTT. Protein: CASSQGSGADTQYF.